Below are 15 T cell receptor beta chains sequenced from a single sample in a study of blood T cell repertoires in COVID-19. Profiling relied on immunoSEQ multiplex PCR, and the TCRdb table lists in-frame clones only, not all of them. The data contain under 200,000 clones, about four fifths of them seen just once; the ten biggest clones take up about a sixth. The sample taken for sequencing was PBMCs or T cells enriched from blood (not recorded which). The receptors were gathered from a man aged 55 to 70 who had recovered from COVID-19.

The chain links TRBV11-2 to TRBJ1-1, with no clear D. Between the trimmed V and J ends, which lost 0 bases and 5 bases, there was a span of 10 bases. Germline values: CDR1 SGHAT, CDR2 FQNNGV. CDR3 length: 14 residues. The chain's CDR3 is CASSLEARGTEAFF. The CDR3, as DNA: TGTGCCAGCAGCTTAGAGGCCAGAGGGACTGAAGCTTTCTTT.

The chain links TRBV28 to TRBJ1-6; TRBD1 might be the D (5 bases). Per the germline V gene, CDR1 is MDHEN and CDR2 is SYDVKM. V was cut by 6 bases and J by 13 bases, with 19 bases left in between. This CDR3 region has 14 residues. The CDR3 spells CASRLTVGAVPLHF. DNA of the CDR3: TGTGCCAGCAGATTGACAGTTGGGGCAGTGCCCCTCCACTTT.

The rearrangement joins TRBV21-1 to TRBJ1-2. TRBV21-1 is flagged as a pseudogene. The CDR3 runs to 14 residues. The CDR3 DNA follows: TGTGCCAGCAGCCCAAAGGGGGGGGCGAAAGGCTACACCTTC. Translating gives CASSPKGGAKGYTF.

V is TRBV23-1 and J is TRBJ2-7; perhaps TRBD2 as D (5 bases). TRBV23-1 is known as an ORF, though its function is uncertain. Trimming pared 0 bases from V and 0 bases from J, leaving 9 bases between. The CDR3 has 15 residues. CDR3 amino acids: CASSQSTGSSYEQYF. The CDR3, as DNA: TGCGCCAGCAGTCAATCAACGGGGAGCTCCTACGAGCAGTACTTC.

V usage is TRBV6-1 and J usage is TRBJ2-3, with 12 bases identical to TRBD2. The CDR3 runs to 16 residues. Germline CDR1 and CDR2: MNHNS and SASEGT. V lost 2 bases and J lost 8; bases outside the gene matches: 8. CDR3 DNA sequence: TGTGCCAGCAGTGAAAGCCGGACTAGCGGGGTTACTACGCAGTATTTT. Translated, it gives CASSESRTSGVTTQYF.

J is TRBJ2-3 and V is TRBV9, with TRBD2 as a possible D gene (5 bases). The germline V gene encodes CDR1 SGDLS and CDR2 YYNGEE. Trimming took 0 bases from V and 1 from J, leaving 9 bases between them. The CDR3 extends over 15 amino acids. The CDR3 reads CASSVAMRGTDTQYF. The CDR3 bases are TGTGCCAGCAGCGTAGCTATGAGGGGCACAGATACGCAGTATTTT.

The V and J genes are TRBV7-3 and TRBJ2-2; 9 bases agree with TRBD2. Germline V lookup: CDR1 SGHTA, CDR2 FQGTGA. The CDR3 has 16 residues. V lost 0 bases to trimming and J lost 6 bases; unmatched junction nucleotides: 5. The CDR3 here is CASSLTLAGSAGELFF. Here the CDR3 DNA reads TGTGCCAGCAGCTTAACTCTAGCGGGGAGTGCCGGGGAGCTGTTTTTT.

This clone was counted a few times. The genes are TRBV18 and TRBJ2-3; maybe TRBD2 (7 bases). Trimming removed 3 bases at V and 5 bases at J, with 18 bases between. CDR1 and CDR2 (germline): KGHSH, LQKENI. The CDR3 extends over 16 amino acids. The CDR3 sequence is CASSPLRGAGGDTQYF. Here the CDR3 DNA reads TGTGCCAGCTCACCCCTTCGGGGGGCAGGCGGAGATACGCAGTATTTT. The complete variable domain, with remaining parts taken from reference TRBV18 and TRBJ2-3, reads NAGVMQNPRHLVRRRGQEARLRCSPMKGHSHVYWYRQLPEEGLKFMVYLQKENIIDESGMPKERFSAEFPKEGPSILRIQQVVRGDSAAYFCASSPLRGAGGDTQYFGPGTRLTVL.

The chain uses TRBV9 and TRBJ2-3, with TRBD2 matching 16 bases. Germline-derived CDR1 and CDR2 are SGDLS and YYNGEE. V lost 6 bases to trimming and J lost 4 bases; unmatched junction nucleotides: 14. The CDR3 sequence is 19 residues long. DNA of the CDR3: TGTGCCAGCACCCTTGCCGGGACTAGCGGGGGGGCGGGGGCAGATACGCAGTATTTT. The encoded protein is CASTLAGTSGGAGADTQYF.

This sequence joins TRBV5-5 and TRBJ2-1; 7 bases are shared with TRBD1. The CDR3 contains 16 residues. Unmatched junction bases numbered 11, after V lost 4 bases and J lost 4 bases. Germline V CDR1 and CDR2: SGHKS, YYEKEE (reference sequence). Here the CDR3 reads CASSATGTEIYNEQFF. In DNA form, the CDR3 reads TGTGCCAGCAGCGCCACCGGGACAGAGATTTACAATGAGCAGTTCTTC. The full variable domain, rest sourced from reference TRBV5-5 and TRBJ2-1, is DAGVTQSPTHLIKTRGQQVTLRCSPISGHKSVSWYQQVLGQGPQFIFQYYEKEERGRGNFPDRFSARQFPNYSSELNVNALLLGDSALYLCASSATGTEIYNEQFFGPGTRLTVL.

V gene TRBV5-1 combines with J gene TRBJ1-1, with a weak D call TRBD1 (6 bases). Trimming cost V 1 base and J 3 bases, with 13 bases left between them. The CDR3 is 15 residues long. Germline V gene data show CDR1 as SGHRS and CDR2 as YFSETQ. The CDR3 bases are TGCGCCAGCAGCTTGTATGGCAGGGGAGACACTGAAGCTTTCTTT. As protein: CASSLYGRGDTEAFF.

The chain links TRBV10-2 to TRBJ1-1; D may be TRBD1 (5 bases). Germline lookup yields CDR1 WSHSY and CDR2 SAAADI. There are 14 residues in the CDR3. Trimming took 3 bases from V and 2 from J, leaving 10 bases between them. The DNA for the CDR3 is TGCGCCAGCAGTGACAACAGGAGAAACACTGAAGCTTTCTTT. Amino acids: CASSDNRRNTEAFF.

The chain carries TRBV14 and TRBJ2-1, with 11 bases lining up with TRBD2. The V gene's germline CDR1 is SGHDN and CDR2 FVKESK. CDR3 length equals 15 residues. Trimming cost V 5 bases and J 3 bases; bases outside gene matches: 3. This CDR3 is CASSYGTSGYNEQFF. CDR3 coding DNA: TGTGCCAGCAGCTACGGGACTAGCGGCTACAATGAGCAGTTCTTC.

The V call is TRBV27, the J call TRBJ1-1; 8 positions match TRBD1. This CDR3 contains 17 residues. V was pared by 2 bases and J by 11 bases, with 19 bases of the junction left unmatched. Germline V gene data show CDR1 as MNHEY and CDR2 as SMNVEV (reference sequence). The CDR3 sequence is CASSLQGAPGPLTQAFF. The CDR3 region has the DNA TGTGCCAGCAGTTTACAGGGGGCGCCTGGCCCATTGACCCAGGCTTTCTTT.

V is TRBV7-8 and J is TRBJ2-6; 7 nucleotides align to TRBD1. CDR1 is SGHVS, CDR2 FQNEAQ, per germline. This CDR3 has 20 amino acids. The ends lost 4 bases at V and 3 bases at J; junction bases unmatched: 18. This chain's CDR3 is CASSSTKRGLLFGGANVLTF. The CDR3, as DNA: TGTGCCAGCAGCTCCACCAAGAGGGGGCTATTGTTCGGTGGGGCCAACGTCCTGACTTTC.